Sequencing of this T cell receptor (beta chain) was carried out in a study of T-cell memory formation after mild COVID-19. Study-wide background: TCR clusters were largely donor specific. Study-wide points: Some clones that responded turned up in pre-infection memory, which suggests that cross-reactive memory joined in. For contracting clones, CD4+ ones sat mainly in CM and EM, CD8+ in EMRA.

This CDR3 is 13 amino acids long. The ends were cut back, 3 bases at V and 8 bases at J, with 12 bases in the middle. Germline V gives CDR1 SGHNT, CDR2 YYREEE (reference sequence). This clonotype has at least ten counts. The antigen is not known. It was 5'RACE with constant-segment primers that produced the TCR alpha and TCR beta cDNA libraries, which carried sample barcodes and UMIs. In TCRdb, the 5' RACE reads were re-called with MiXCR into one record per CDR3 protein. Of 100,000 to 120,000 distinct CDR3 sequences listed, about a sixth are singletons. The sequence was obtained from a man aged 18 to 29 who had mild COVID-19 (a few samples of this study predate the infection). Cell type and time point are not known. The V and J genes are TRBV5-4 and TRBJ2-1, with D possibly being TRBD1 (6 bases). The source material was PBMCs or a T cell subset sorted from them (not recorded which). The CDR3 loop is CASSSGQFDEQFF. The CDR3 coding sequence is TGTGCCAGCAGCTCCGGACAGTTCGATGAGCAGTTCTTC. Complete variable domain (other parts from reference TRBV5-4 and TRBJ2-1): ETGVTQSPTHLIKTRGQQVTLRCSSQSGHNTVSWYQQALGQGPQFIFQYYREEENGRGNFPPRFSGLQFPNYSSELNVNALELDDSALYLCASSSGQFDEQFFGPGTRLTVL.